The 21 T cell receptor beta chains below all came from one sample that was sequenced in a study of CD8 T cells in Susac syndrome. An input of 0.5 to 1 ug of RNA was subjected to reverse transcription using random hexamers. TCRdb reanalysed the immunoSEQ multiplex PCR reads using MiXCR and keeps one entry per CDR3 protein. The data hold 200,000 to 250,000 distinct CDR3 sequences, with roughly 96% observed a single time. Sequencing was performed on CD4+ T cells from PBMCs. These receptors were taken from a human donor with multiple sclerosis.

The CDR3 coding sequence is TGTGCTAGTGGCGAAACTAGGCCTAGCTCCTACAATGAGCAGTTCTTC. Its protein is CASGETRPSSYNEQFF. The rearrangement joins TRBV12-5 to TRBJ2-1; D perhaps matches TRBD2 (5 bases). The CDR3 loop spans 16 amino acids. Germline V CDR1 and CDR2: LGHNT, FRNRAP. With 6 bases removed from V and 0 bases from J, the gap between germline ends came to 15 bases. Using reference TRBV12-5 and TRBJ2-1 for the parts outside the CDR3, the full variable domain is DARVTQTPRHKVTEMGQEVTMRCQPILGHNTVFWYRQTMMQGLELLAYFRNRAPLDDSGMPKDRFSAEMPDATLATLKIQPSEPRDSAVYFCASGETRPSSYNEQFFGPGTRLTVL.

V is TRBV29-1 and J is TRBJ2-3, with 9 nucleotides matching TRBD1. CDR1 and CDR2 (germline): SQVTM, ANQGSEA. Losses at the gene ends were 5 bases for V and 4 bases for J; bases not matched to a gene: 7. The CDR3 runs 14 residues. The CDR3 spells CSVYRGQGPDTQYF. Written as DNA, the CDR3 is TGCAGCGTTTATCGAGGACAGGGGCCAGATACGCAGTATTTT.

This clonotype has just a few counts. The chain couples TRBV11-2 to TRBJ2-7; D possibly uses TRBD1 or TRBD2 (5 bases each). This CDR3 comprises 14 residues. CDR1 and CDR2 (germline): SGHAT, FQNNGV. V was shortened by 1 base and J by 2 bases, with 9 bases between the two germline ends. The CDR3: CASSLVGTTYEQYF. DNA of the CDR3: TGTGCCAGCAGCTTAGTTGGGACCACCTACGAGCAGTACTTC.

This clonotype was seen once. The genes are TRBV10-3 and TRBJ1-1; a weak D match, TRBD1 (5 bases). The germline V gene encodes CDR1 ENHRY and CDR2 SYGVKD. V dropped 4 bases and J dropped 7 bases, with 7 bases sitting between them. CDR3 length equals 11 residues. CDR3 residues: CAISAGLEAFF. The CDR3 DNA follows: TGTGCCATCAGTGCGGGGCTTGAAGCTTTCTTT.

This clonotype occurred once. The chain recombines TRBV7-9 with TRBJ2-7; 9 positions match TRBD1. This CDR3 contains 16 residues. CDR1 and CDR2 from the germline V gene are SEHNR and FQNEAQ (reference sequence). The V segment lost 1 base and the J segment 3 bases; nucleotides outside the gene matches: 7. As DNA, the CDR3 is TGTGCCAGCAGCTTAGAGTGGGGACAGGGATTCTACGAGCAGTACTTC. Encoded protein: CASSLEWGQGFYEQYF.

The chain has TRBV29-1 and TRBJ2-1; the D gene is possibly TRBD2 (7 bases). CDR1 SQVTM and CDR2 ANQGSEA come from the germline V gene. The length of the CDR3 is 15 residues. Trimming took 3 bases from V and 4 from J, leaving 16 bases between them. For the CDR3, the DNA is TGCAGCGTTGAGAAGTTAGGGAGGGGGTACAATGAGCAGTTCTTC. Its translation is CSVEKLGRGYNEQFF.

The CDR3 DNA reads TGTGCCACCAGCTACGACGGCCTGTTTGACAATGAGCAGTTCTTC. Amino acid sequence: CATSYDGLFDNEQFF. V gene TRBV15 combines with J gene TRBJ2-1; D is ambiguous. V dropped 5 bases and J dropped 5 bases, with 16 bases sitting between them. CDR3 length equals 15 residues. CDR1 LNHNV and CDR2 YYDKDF come from the germline V gene (reference sequence).

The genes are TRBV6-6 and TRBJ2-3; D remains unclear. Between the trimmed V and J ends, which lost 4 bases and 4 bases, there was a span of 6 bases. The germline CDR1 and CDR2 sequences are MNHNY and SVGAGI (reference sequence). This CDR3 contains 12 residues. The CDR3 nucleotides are TGTGCCAGCAGTTCTTGGCCAGATACGCAGTATTTT. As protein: CASSSWPDTQYF.

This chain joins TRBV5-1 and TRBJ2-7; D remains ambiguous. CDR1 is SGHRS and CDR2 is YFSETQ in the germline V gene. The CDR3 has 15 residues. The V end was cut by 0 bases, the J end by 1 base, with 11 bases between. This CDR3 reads CASSLVPDRSYEQYF. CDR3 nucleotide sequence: TGCGCCAGCAGCTTGGTTCCGGACCGATCCTACGAGCAGTACTTC.

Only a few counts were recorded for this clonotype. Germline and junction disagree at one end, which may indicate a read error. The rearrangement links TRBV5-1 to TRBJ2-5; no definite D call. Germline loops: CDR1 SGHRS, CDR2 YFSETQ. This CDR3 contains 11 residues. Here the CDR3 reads CASSLVETQYF. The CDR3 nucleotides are TGTGCCAGCAGTTTGGTCGAGACCCAGTACTTC.

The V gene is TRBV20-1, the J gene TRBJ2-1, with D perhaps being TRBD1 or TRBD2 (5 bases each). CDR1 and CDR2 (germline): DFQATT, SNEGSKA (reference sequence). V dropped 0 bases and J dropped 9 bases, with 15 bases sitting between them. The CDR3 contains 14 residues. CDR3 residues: CSARDLQRGVEQFF. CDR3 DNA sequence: TGCAGTGCTAGAGATCTTCAGAGGGGAGTTGAGCAGTTCTTC.

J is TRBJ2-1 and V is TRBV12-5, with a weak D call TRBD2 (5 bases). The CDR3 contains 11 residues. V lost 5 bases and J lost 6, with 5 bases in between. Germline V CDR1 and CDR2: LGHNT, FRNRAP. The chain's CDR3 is CASGGGNEQFF. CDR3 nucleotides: TGTGCTAGTGGTGGAGGCAATGAGCAGTTCTTC.

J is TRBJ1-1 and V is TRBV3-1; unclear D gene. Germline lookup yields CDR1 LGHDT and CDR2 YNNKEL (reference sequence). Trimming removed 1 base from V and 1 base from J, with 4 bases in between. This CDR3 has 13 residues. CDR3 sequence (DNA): TGTGCCAGCAGCCAAGCGGGGAACACTGAAGCTTTCTTT. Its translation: CASSQAGNTEAFF.

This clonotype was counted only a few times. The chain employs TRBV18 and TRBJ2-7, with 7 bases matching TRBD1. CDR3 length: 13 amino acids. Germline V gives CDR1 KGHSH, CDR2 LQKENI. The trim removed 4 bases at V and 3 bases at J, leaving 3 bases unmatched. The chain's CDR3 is CASSRDRYYEQYF. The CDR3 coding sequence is TGTGCCAGCTCACGGGACAGATACTACGAGCAGTACTTC.

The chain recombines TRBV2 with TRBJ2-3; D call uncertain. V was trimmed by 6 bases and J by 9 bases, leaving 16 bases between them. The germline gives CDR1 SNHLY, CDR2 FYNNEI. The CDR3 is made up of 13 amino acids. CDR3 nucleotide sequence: TGTGCCAGCAGACCCCATTCAAGGGAAACGCAGTATTTT. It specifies CASRPHSRETQYF.

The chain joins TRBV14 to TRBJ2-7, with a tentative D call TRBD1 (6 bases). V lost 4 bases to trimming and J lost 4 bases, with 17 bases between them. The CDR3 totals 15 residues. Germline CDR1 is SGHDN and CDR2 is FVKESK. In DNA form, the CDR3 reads TGTGCCAGCAGCCCATACCGGGACATACTTTACGAGCAGTACTTC. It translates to CASSPYRDILYEQYF. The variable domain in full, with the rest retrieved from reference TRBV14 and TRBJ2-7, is EAGVTQFPSHSVIEKGQTVTLRCDPISGHDNLYWYRRVMGKEIKFLLHFVKESKQDESGMPNNRFLAERTGGTYSTLKVQPAELEDSGVYFCASSPYRDILYEQYFGPGTRLTVT.

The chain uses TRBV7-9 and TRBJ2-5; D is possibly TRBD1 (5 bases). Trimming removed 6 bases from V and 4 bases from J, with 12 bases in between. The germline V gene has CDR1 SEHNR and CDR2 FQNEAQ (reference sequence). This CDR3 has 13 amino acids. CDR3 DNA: TGTGCCAGCAGAACCCTGGGGCGAGAGACCCAGTACTTC. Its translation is CASRTLGRETQYF.

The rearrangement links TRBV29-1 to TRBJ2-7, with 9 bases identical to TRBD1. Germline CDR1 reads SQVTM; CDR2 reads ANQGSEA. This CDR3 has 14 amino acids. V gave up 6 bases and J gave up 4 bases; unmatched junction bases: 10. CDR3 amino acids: CSVKTTGGGYEQYF. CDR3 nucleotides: TGCAGCGTCAAGACTACAGGGGGCGGTTACGAGCAGTACTTC.

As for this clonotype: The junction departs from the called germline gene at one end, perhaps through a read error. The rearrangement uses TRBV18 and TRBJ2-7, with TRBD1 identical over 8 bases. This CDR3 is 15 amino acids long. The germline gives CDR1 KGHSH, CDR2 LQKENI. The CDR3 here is CANSPGQGFIYEQYF. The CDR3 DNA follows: TGTGCCAACTCACCAGGACAGGGCTTTATTTACGAGCAGTACTTC.

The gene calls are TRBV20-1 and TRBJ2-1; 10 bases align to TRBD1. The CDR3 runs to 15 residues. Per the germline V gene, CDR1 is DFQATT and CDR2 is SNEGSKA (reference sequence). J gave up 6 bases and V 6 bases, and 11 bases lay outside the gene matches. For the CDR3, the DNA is TGCAGTGCGCTAGACCGGGACAGGGGTTTCAATGAGCAGTTCTTC. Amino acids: CSALDRDRGFNEQFF.

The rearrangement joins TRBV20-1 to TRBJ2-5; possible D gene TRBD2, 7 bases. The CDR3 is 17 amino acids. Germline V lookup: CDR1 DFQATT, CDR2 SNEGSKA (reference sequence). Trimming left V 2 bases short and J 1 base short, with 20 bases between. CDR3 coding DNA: TGCAGTGCTAGAAACCACCGGGGGGCTGGGTCCCAAGAGACCCAGTACTTC. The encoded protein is CSARNHRGAGSQETQYF.